This T cell receptor beta chain was profiled in a study of blood T cell repertoires in COVID-19. In the study overall: Samples of COVID-19 (acute and convalescent) were obtained from the United States, Italy and Spain. The cDNA or gDNA used as material had been derived from T cells, B-cell-depleted T cells, or PBMCs.

In the original processing: Estimated nucleated cell counts came from reference gene primer amplification. Sequencing used immunoSEQ multiplex PCR; TCRdb keeps in-frame clones, though not all of them. V and J calls and clone size are copied from that table; D and trimming were computed from the DNA. This sample carries 150,000 to 200,000 clones, around three quarters of them seen once, and the ten largest clones take 7% to 9%. Trimming took 4 bases from V and 2 from J; bases not matched to a gene: 2. The CDR3 is 15 residues long. The germline CDR1 and CDR2 sequences are MGHRA and YSYEKL. This clone was detected only a few times.

This TCR was recovered from a man aged 55 to 70 with acute or convalescent COVID-19. Sequenced: peripheral blood. This chain links TRBV4-1 with TRBJ2-7, with 13 bases fitting TRBD2. CDR3 protein: CASSRGLAGAYEQYF. For the CDR3, the DNA is TGCGCCAGCAGCCGCGGACTAGCGGGGGCCTACGAGCAGTACTTC.